What follows are 27 T cell receptor beta chains derived from one specimen sequenced in a study of T cells in Graves' hyperthyroidism and ophthalmopathy. What was amplified from RNA transcripts were TCR beta CDR3 regions. TCR CDR3 regions were first amplified by RT-PCR with HTBI primers. TCRdb used MiXCR to reprocess the multiplex PCR reads, holding one entry per CDR3 protein. The sample holds fewer than 450,000 distinct CDR3 sequences; about 18% are singletons and the top ten take approximately 35%. The specimen was blood. These receptors were taken from a woman in her twenties or thirties with Graves' hyperthyroidism that later progressed to Graves' ophthalmopathy.

In its sample, this clonotype was seen many times. The CDR3 here is CASSQDLTPYTEAFF. The CDR3 nucleotides are TGTGCCAGCAGCCAAGATCTTACGCCCTACACTGAAGCTTTCTTT. The gene calls are TRBV3-1 and TRBJ1-1; D unclear. The CDR3 loop spans 15 amino acids. Trimming left V 0 bases short and J 3 bases short, with 11 bases between. The germline gives CDR1 LGHDT, CDR2 YNNKEL (reference sequence).

This clonotype appeared many times. This chain links TRBV12-3 or TRBV12-4 with TRBJ2-1; a weak D match, TRBD2 (6 bases). The CDR3 runs 16 residues. Trimming cost V 6 bases and J 6 bases, with 21 bases left between them. Here the CDR3 reads CASRGGARDPGNEQFF. CDR3 in DNA: TGTGCCAGCAGGGGAGGAGCCAGGGATCCGGGCAATGAGCAGTTCTTC.

This clonotype was seen ten or more times. The chain links TRBV4-1 to TRBJ2-5; 9 bases map to TRBD2. J lost 3 bases, V lost 2 bases, and 13 bases had no gene match. Germline V gene lookup returns CDR1 MGHRA and CDR2 YSYEKL. CDR3 size: 18 residues. CDR3 nucleotides: TGCGCCAGCAGCCAACTCGGCGGGGGGGCCGGCCCGGAAGAGACCCAGTACTTC. Translating it yields CASSQLGGGAGPEETQYF.

For this clonotype: A much larger clonotype is one base distant, so this may be a read error. The V gene is TRBV28, the J gene TRBJ2-1; a weak D match, TRBD2 (6 bases). This CDR3 contains 17 residues. Germline V gene data show CDR1 as MDHEN and CDR2 as SYDVKM. The V end was cut by 10 bases, the J end by 6 bases, with 28 bases between. CDR3 residues: CAISRPGLQGPSNEQFF. The DNA for the CDR3 is TGTGCCATCAGCCGGCCGGGACTCCAAGGACCCTCCAATGAGCAGTTCTTC.

This clonotype is a singleton in its sample. V is TRBV6-2 or TRBV6-3 and J is TRBJ2-7; 7 nucleotides line up with TRBD1. The J segment lost 7 bases and the V segment lost 4 bases, leaving 7 bases of the junction unmatched. The CDR3 is made up of 13 amino acids. From germline, CDR1 is MNHEY and CDR2 SVGEGT. CDR3 in amino acids: CASSFLTGKEQYF. CDR3 in DNA: TGTGCCAGCAGTTTTTTGACAGGGAAGGAGCAGTACTTC.

The table lists this clonotype with many counts. This rearrangement joins TRBV28 to TRBJ2-3, with 9 bases identical to TRBD1. This CDR3 is built from 14 residues. The J segment lost 4 bases and the V segment lost 5 bases, leaving 4 bases of the junction unmatched. CDR1 and CDR2 from the germline V gene are MDHEN and SYDVKM. Written as DNA, the CDR3 is TGTGCCAGCAGTCAGGGACAGGGCGCAGATACGCAGTATTTT. It yields the protein CASSQGQGADTQYF.

The chain links TRBV7-8 to TRBJ2-2; 7 nucleotides align to TRBD1. The CDR3 length is 17 residues. Losses at the gene ends were 5 bases for V and 3 bases for J; bases not matched to a gene: 12. In germline, CDR1 is SGHVS, CDR2 FQNEAQ. Written as DNA, the CDR3 is TGTGCCAGCAGCGGTTTCACAGGGGCGGCGGACACCGGGGAGCTGTTTTTT. Protein sequence: CASSGFTGAADTGELFF.

The chain joins TRBV3-1 to TRBJ2-2; TRBD1 aligns across 11 bases. J lost 6 bases, V lost 2 bases, and 5 bases had no gene match. Germline V gene data show CDR1 as LGHDT and CDR2 as YNNKEL (reference sequence). This CDR3 has 16 residues. The DNA of the CDR3 is TGTGCCAGCAGCCAAACCGGGACAGGGGGATCCGGGGAGCTGTTTTTT. It is translated as CASSQTGTGGSGELFF. Based on the CDR3 plus reference TRBV3-1 and TRBJ2-2, the full variable domain is DTAVSQTPKYLVTQMGNDKSIKCEQNLGHDTMYWYKQDSKKFLKIMFSYNNKELIINETVPNRFSPKSPDKAHLNLHINSLELGDSAVYFCASSQTGTGGSGELFFGEGSRLTVL.

This clonotype was seen ten or more times. This rearrangement joins TRBV20-1 to TRBJ2-4, with D perhaps matching TRBD2 (7 bases). V dropped 3 bases and J dropped 6 bases, with 27 bases sitting between them. Germline V lookup: CDR1 DFQATT, CDR2 SNEGSKA (reference sequence). This CDR3 is built from 18 residues. CDR3 DNA sequence: TGCAGTGCTAGGGTCGTTGGGGGGGGGCAGATTTCGGGAAACATTCAGTACTTC. Its protein product is CSARVVGGGQISGNIQYF.

This clonotype was picked up many times. The V gene is TRBV7-2, the J gene TRBJ1-1; D gene unclear. Trimming removed 1 base from V and 0 bases from J, with 12 bases in between. CDR1 and CDR2 from the germline V gene are SGHTA and FQGNSA. The CDR3 runs 16 residues. This chain's CDR3 is CASSLVLRGMNTEAFF. CDR3 in DNA: TGTGCCAGCAGCTTAGTGCTAAGAGGCATGAACACTGAAGCTTTCTTT.

The V gene is TRBV7-6, the J gene TRBJ1-4; D remains unclear. The germline CDR1 and CDR2 sequences are SGHVS and FNYEAQ. V was cut by 5 bases and J by 10 bases, with 8 bases left in between. The CDR3 contains 11 residues. DNA for the CDR3: TGTGCCAGCAGCCTCAGCGGAAAACTGTTTTTT. It is translated as CASSLSGKLFF.

This clonotype was seen at least ten times. The chain uses TRBV6-1 and TRBJ1-2, with TRBD1 matching over 7 bases. Germline loops: CDR1 MNHNS, CDR2 SASEGT. V dropped 5 bases and J dropped 4; count of bases not matched to a gene: 10. The CDR3 runs to 15 residues. CDR3 protein: CASSYERGLIYGYTF. The DNA for the CDR3 is TGTGCCAGCAGTTACGAAAGGGGGCTGATCTATGGCTACACCTTC.

This clonotype showed up many times. The chain has TRBV5-5 and TRBJ2-7; a weak D match, TRBD1 (7 bases). Trimming removed 4 bases from V and 3 bases from J, with 20 bases in between. This CDR3 is 16 amino acids long. Germline V lookup: CDR1 SGHKS, CDR2 YYEKEE (reference sequence). The CDR3 coding sequence is TGTGCCAGCAGCCAGAACGTGGCAGGGGGGAGCTACGAGCAGTACTTC. Translated, it gives CASSQNVAGGSYEQYF.

As for this clonotype: This may be a read error, as it is one base from a much larger clone. This sequence joins TRBV6-9 and TRBJ2-2, with D tentatively TRBD1 (5 bases). The germline CDR1 and CDR2 sequences are MNHGY and SVAAGI. V gave up 8 bases and J gave up 5 bases, with 27 bases separating them. CDR3 length equals 18 residues. CDR3 amino acids: CASAIPKMTAIHTGELFF. The DNA for the CDR3 is TGTGCCAGCGCTATTCCAAAAATGACAGCCATCCATACCGGGGAGCTGTTTTTT.

This clonotype was counted ten times or more. J is TRBJ1-5 and V is TRBV7-8; 8 bases are shared with TRBD1. The V segment lost 1 base and the J segment 9 bases; nucleotides outside the gene matches: 8. The CDR3 is 15 amino acids. From germline, CDR1 is SGHVS and CDR2 FQNEAQ. CDR3: CASSLEGQAAGPQHF. The CDR3 nucleotides are TGTGCCAGCAGCTTAGAGGGACAGGCGGCTGGGCCCCAGCATTTT.

This clonotype was observed many times. The chain joins TRBV28 to TRBJ1-1; weak D call: TRBD1 (6 bases). There are 12 residues in the CDR3. Germline CDR1 reads MDHEN; CDR2 reads SYDVKM. Trimming cost V 5 bases and J 10 bases, with 14 bases left between them. CDR3: CASSRGAQRAFF. Here the CDR3 DNA reads TGTGCCAGCAGTCGGGGGGCGCAACGAGCTTTCTTT.

Only a few counts were recorded for this clonotype. The chain joins TRBV12-3 or TRBV12-4 to TRBJ2-7; 7 bases fit TRBD1. V lost 2 bases to trimming and J lost 3 bases; unmatched junction nucleotides: 7. The CDR3 loop spans 15 amino acids. The CDR3 DNA reads as TGTGCCAGCAGTTTAATCGCAGGGGGAGACTACGAGCAGTACTTC. Protein: CASSLIAGGDYEQYF.

This sequence joins TRBV7-2 and TRBJ2-5; 9 nucleotides line up with TRBD1. The CDR3 totals 14 residues. V trimming: 9 bases; J trimming: 2 bases; junction bases outside the gene matches: 7. Germline lookup yields CDR1 SGHTA and CDR2 FQGNSA. CDR3 sequence (DNA): TGTGCCAGTAGTGTGGGGACAGGGCAAGAGACCCAGTACTTC. The encoded protein is CASSVGTGQETQYF.

Concerning this clonotype: One junction end disagrees with the germline gene, perhaps due to a read error. CDR3 in amino acids: CVSSAALAESTDTQYF. CDR3 DNA sequence: TGTGTCAGCAGCGCCGCCTTGGCGGAAAGCACAGATACGCAGTATTTT. The genes are TRBV5-6 and TRBJ2-3, with D unresolved. The CDR3 loop spans 16 amino acids. Germline lookup yields CDR1 SGHDT and CDR2 YYEEEE. The whole variable domain, remainder taken from reference TRBV5-6 and TRBJ2-3, is DAGVTQSPTHLIKTRGQQVTLRCSPKSGHDTVSWYQQALGQGPQFIFQYYEEEERQRGNFPDRFSGHQFPNYSSELNVNALLLGDSALYLCVSSAALAESTDTQYFGPGTRLTVL.

There are a few counts of this clonotype. This rearrangement joins TRBV27 to TRBJ2-7; no clear D. The germline V and J ends were trimmed by 10 bases and 4 bases, with 11 bases remaining between them. CDR3 length equals 11 residues. The germline CDR1 and CDR2 sequences are MNHEY and SMNVEV (reference sequence). The CDR3 nucleotides are TGTGCCACCACCTTTCATTACGAGCAGTACTTC. Translating gives CATTFHYEQYF.

This sequence joins TRBV6-2 or TRBV6-3 and TRBJ1-2; the D is unclear. Trimming removed 6 bases at V and 2 bases at J, with 7 bases between. Germline V gives CDR1 MNHEY, CDR2 SVGEGT. The CDR3 extends over 12 amino acids. CDR3 protein: CASRALNYGYTF. The CDR3 DNA reads TGTGCCAGCAGGGCTTTGAACTATGGCTACACCTTC.

This clonotype was counted only a few times. The chain has TRBV7-6 and TRBJ1-1, with a tentative D call TRBD1 (5 bases). Looked up from germline, CDR1 is SGHVS and CDR2 is FNYEAQ. V gave up 4 bases and J gave up 10 bases, with 13 bases separating them. CDR3 size: 12 residues. CDR3 DNA: TGTGCCAGCAGCTCCCTAGGGGCGGGAGCTTTCTTT. Amino acid sequence: CASSSLGAGAFF.

This clonotype was counted between two and nine times. The final CDR3 position lacks the conserved phenylalanine or tryptophan, pointing to a likely read error. It is unclear where the CDR3 begins or ends on the DNA, so no DNA is shown, and the CDR3 is as TCRdb lists it. The gene calls are TRBV28 and TRBJ2-7. The CDR3 numbers 14 amino acids, ends counted. Germline V gene data show CDR1 as MDHEN and CDR2 as SYDVKM. The CDR3 protein is CASSWLIRPTSSTS.

There are many counts of this clonotype. This chain uses TRBV20-1 with TRBJ2-1; D possibly corresponds to TRBD2 (6 bases). Trimming took 3 bases from V and 2 from J, leaving 8 bases between them. Germline lookup yields CDR1 DFQATT and CDR2 SNEGSKA (reference sequence). The CDR3 covers 13 residues. In nucleotides, the CDR3 is TGCAGTGCTAGCGGGGGAACCTACAATGAGCAGTTCTTC. It specifies CSASGGTYNEQFF.

This clonotype has at least ten counts. CDR3 in amino acids: CASRPSGDRVNEQYF. The CDR3 DNA sequence: TGTGCCAGCAGACCGAGTGGGGACAGGGTCAACGAGCAGTACTTC. The chain carries TRBV6-1 and TRBJ2-7; 9 nucleotides align to TRBD1. Germline CDR1 MNHNS, CDR2 SASEGT. After removal of 6 bases from V and 5 bases from J, the junction contained 11 bases not matched to a gene. The CDR3 is 15 amino acids.

V is TRBV3-1 and J is TRBJ2-3; 8 positions match TRBD2. Germline trimming cut 0 bases from V and 1 base from J; bases unmatched to any gene: 9. The CDR3 is 18 residues long. The V gene's germline CDR1 is LGHDT and CDR2 YNNKEL (reference sequence). CDR3 coding DNA: TGTGCCAGCAGCCAAGAGTGGACTAGCTTCCAGCGCACAGATACGCAGTATTTT. Its protein product is CASSQEWTSFQRTDTQYF.

In its sample, this clonotype was seen many times. The rearrangement links TRBV12-3 or TRBV12-4 to TRBJ1-5; 8 bases fit TRBD1. Trimming took 1 base from V and 9 from J; bases not matched to a gene: 11. The CDR3 is made up of 16 amino acids. The DNA of the CDR3 is TGTGCCAGCAGTTTAGAGGGACAGGCCGATGGTTGGCCCCAGCATTTT. Protein: CASSLEGQADGWPQHF.